This entry lists 10 T cell receptor beta chains sequenced from one sample in a study of CD8 T cells in Susac syndrome. RNA amounts of roughly 0.5 to 1 ug underwent reverse transcription with random hexamers. One entry per CDR3 protein results from TCRdb running MiXCR on the immunoSEQ multiplex PCR reads. The sample has 200,000 to 250,000 distinct CDR3 sequences; about 96% are singletons. The sample was CD4+ T cells from PBMCs. These TCRs come from a human donor with multiple sclerosis.

J is TRBJ2-7 and V is TRBV20-1; maybe TRBD2 (6 bases). CDR1 and CDR2 (germline): DFQATT, SNEGSKA (reference sequence). This CDR3 comprises 13 residues. Trimming shortened V by 6 bases and J by 2 bases, and 14 bases separated the two germline ends. The CDR3 loop reads CSATRGDAYEQYF. DNA for the CDR3: TGCAGTGCCACTCGCGGGGATGCCTACGAGCAGTACTTC.

The CDR3 is CASSLRLERDYNEQFF. The CDR3 DNA reads as TGTGCCAGCAGCTTGCGACTAGAGAGAGATTACAATGAGCAGTTCTTC. The chain employs TRBV5-6 and TRBJ2-1, with D possibly TRBD2 on 6 matching bases. Trimming took 1 base from V and 4 from J, leaving 15 bases between them. Germline V gene lookup returns CDR1 SGHDT and CDR2 YYEEEE. The CDR3 has 16 amino acids.

This clonotype was counted between two and nine times. The chain recombines TRBV2 with TRBJ2-7; 12 bases map to TRBD1. This CDR3 contains 14 residues. The germline gives CDR1 SNHLY, CDR2 FYNNEI. Trimming removed 6 bases from V and 4 bases from J; junction bases left unmatched: 4. The CDR3 sequence: CASRPGQGAYEQYF. CDR3 nucleotide sequence: TGTGCCAGCAGGCCGGGACAGGGGGCTTACGAGCAGTACTTC. The full variable domain, in which reference TRBV2 and TRBJ2-7 provide the parts outside the CDR3, is EPEVTQTPSHQVTQMGQEVILRCVPISNHLYFYWYRQILGQKVEFLVSFYNNEISEKSEIFDDQFSVERPDGSNFTLKIRSTKLEDSAMYFCASRPGQGAYEQYFGPGTRLTVT.

The DNA for the CDR3 is TGTGCCAGCAGCCAGCCTCTCTCATCCGCCAGCGAGCAGTACTTC. Translating it yields CASSQPLSSASEQYF. The rearrangement links TRBV3-1 to TRBJ2-7; no clear D. The CDR3 has 15 amino acids. Germline V CDR1 and CDR2: LGHDT, YNNKEL (reference sequence). V was clipped by 3 bases and J by 6 bases, with 18 bases between them.

The rearrangement joins TRBV9 to TRBJ2-3; no reliable D call. This CDR3 has 13 amino acids. In germline, CDR1 is SGDLS, CDR2 YYNGEE. V lost 0 bases and J 7 bases, leaving 9 bases between the germline ends. The CDR3 bases are TGTGCCAGCAGCGTAGCCCAACAAAATACGCAGTATTTT. This sequence encodes CASSVAQQNTQYF.

The rearrangement uses TRBV5-4 and TRBJ2-1; 10 bases map to TRBD2. The length of the CDR3 is 13 residues. After removal of 4 bases from V and 9 bases from J, the junction contained 4 bases not matched to a gene. Germline-derived CDR1 and CDR2 are SGHNT and YYREEE (reference sequence). The CDR3 reads CASSPGTSVEQFF. The CDR3 DNA reads as TGTGCCAGCAGCCCCGGGACTAGCGTTGAGCAGTTCTTC. The full variable domain, rest sourced from reference TRBV5-4 and TRBJ2-1, is ETGVTQSPTHLIKTRGQQVTLRCSSQSGHNTVSWYQQALGQGPQFIFQYYREEENGRGNFPPRFSGLQFPNYSSELNVNALELDDSALYLCASSPGTSVEQFFGPGTRLTVL.

The gene calls are TRBV7-2 and TRBJ2-1; 12 nucleotides match TRBD2. Germline-derived CDR1 and CDR2 are SGHTA and FQGNSA. Unmatched junction bases numbered 5, after V lost 5 bases and J lost 6 bases. This CDR3 comprises 15 residues. For the CDR3, the DNA is TGTGCCAGCAGCCCGGCTAGCGGGAGGGGCAATGAGCAGTTCTTC. Translating gives CASSPASGRGNEQFF.

The chain links TRBV9 to TRBJ2-1; 9 nucleotides line up with TRBD2. V shed 0 bases and J 2 bases; nucleotides not matched to a gene: 0. The CDR3 totals 15 residues. CDR1 SGDLS and CDR2 YYNGEE come from the germline V gene. CDR3 DNA: TGTGCCAGCAGCGTAGGCGGGAGGGCCTACAATGAGCAGTTCTTC. This gives the protein CASSVGGRAYNEQFF.

The CDR3 protein is CASSGLGTLGGYTF. The CDR3, as DNA: TGTGCCAGCAGTGGTTTGGGAACTTTAGGGGGCTACACCTTC. The chain links TRBV2 to TRBJ1-2; D is undetermined. CDR1 SNHLY and CDR2 FYNNEI come from the germline V gene. The CDR3 spans 14 residues. Trimming took 4 bases from V and 8 from J, leaving 17 bases between them.

The V and J genes are TRBV27 and TRBJ1-2; 8 bases are shared with TRBD1. CDR1 and CDR2 from the germline V gene are MNHEY and SMNVEV (reference sequence). The ends lost 6 bases at V and 7 bases at J; junction bases unmatched: 4. This CDR3 contains 12 residues. CDR3 protein: CASRPTGVGYTF. The CDR3 nucleotides are TGTGCCAGCAGGCCGACAGGGGTTGGCTACACCTTC.